The 6 T cell receptor beta chains presented below share a single source sample, sequenced in a study of blood T cell repertoires in COVID-19. Assay: immunoSEQ multiplex PCR; the TCRdb copy retains only in-frame clones and omits some. The sample includes hundreds of thousands of clones, about four fifths of them seen just once. The sequencing sample was made of peripheral blood. These receptors were obtained from a woman between 40 and 55 years old with active or convalescent COVID-19.

This chain uses TRBV7-3 with TRBJ2-1, with D hard to call. The V and J ends lost 0 bases and 9 bases respectively, with 6 bases between them. The germline V gene encodes CDR1 SGHTA and CDR2 FQGTGA. CDR3 length: 12 amino acids. The CDR3 DNA reads TGTGCCAGCAGCTTAACCGAGAGTGAGCAGTTCTTC. This gives the protein CASSLTESEQFF.

V gene TRBV28 combines with J gene TRBJ2-5; D is unresolved. There are 12 residues in the CDR3. Trimming cost V 6 bases and J 3 bases, with 8 bases left between them. Germline assignment: CDR1 MDHEN and CDR2 SYDVKM. In DNA form, the CDR3 reads TGTGCCAGCAGAACCGCTAAAGAGACCCAGTACTTC. Protein sequence: CASRTAKETQYF.

This clone was seen only once. The chain employs TRBV2 and TRBJ1-2; TRBD1 matches 9 bases. Germline-derived CDR1 and CDR2 are SNHLY and FYNNEI. J lost 4 bases, V lost 4 bases, and 7 bases had no gene match. This CDR3 is 15 amino acids long. This chain's CDR3 is CASSVRQGVIYGYTF. CDR3 DNA sequence: TGTGCCAGCAGTGTACGACAGGGGGTTATCTATGGCTACACCTTC.

V usage is TRBV11-2 and J usage is TRBJ1-3; 7 positions match TRBD1. CDR3 size: 15 residues. The J segment lost 2 bases and the V segment lost 5 bases, leaving 6 bases of the junction unmatched. Germline CDR1 SGHAT, CDR2 FQNNGV. The DNA of the CDR3 is TGTGCCAGCAGCAAGACAGGGACCACTGGAAACACCATATATTTT. Translated, it gives CASSKTGTTGNTIYF.

The chain links TRBV4-1 to TRBJ2-7, with 11 bases aligning to TRBD2. Germline assignment: CDR1 MGHRA and CDR2 YSYEKL. Unmatched junction bases numbered 2, after V lost 6 bases and J lost 4 bases. The CDR3 has 13 residues. CDR3 in amino acids: CASRLAGAYEQYF. CDR3 DNA: TGCGCCAGCAGACTAGCGGGAGCGTACGAGCAGTACTTC.

The V gene is TRBV7-2, the J gene TRBJ2-2, with D tentatively TRBD1 (6 bases). CDR1 and CDR2 from the germline V gene are SGHTA and FQGNSA. The CDR3 spans 15 residues. V was cut by 2 bases and J by 7 bases, with 14 bases left in between. The CDR3 loop is CASSLTGYSDGELFF. CDR3 DNA: TGTGCCAGCAGCTTAACAGGGTATTCGGACGGGGAGCTGTTTTTT.